This T cell receptor (beta chain) was identified in a study of blood T cell repertoires in COVID-19. In assigning cohorts, the study relied on participant-reported clinical history. Recovered status applied to Cohort 3 donors who had two consecutive negative PCRs. It also applied to those with clearance or with symptom resolution. Assay used: immunoSEQ multiplex PCR; TCRdb lists only in-frame clones, some missing. Here the sample spans 350,000 or so clones, roughly 90% being singletons. V lost 6 bases and J lost 9; bases outside the gene matches: 10. This CDR3 is built from 15 residues. Germline V gene sequence: CDR1 MNHEY, CDR2 SVGAGI.

The gene calls are TRBV6-5 and TRBJ1-6; 8 nucleotides align to TRBD1. Specimen: PBMCs or T cells enriched from blood (not recorded which). The receptor was derived from a woman aged 25 to 39 who had recovered from COVID-19. The CDR3 nucleotides are TGTGCCAGCAGCGCCCGACAGGGGCTCAGTTCACCCCTCCACTTT. It yields the protein CASSARQGLSSPLHF.